The T cell receptor (beta chain) described here comes from a study of blood T cell repertoires in COVID-19. Looking at the study overall: T cells, B-cell-depleted T cells, or PBMCs provided the cDNA or gDNA that served as material.

The CDR3 loop spans 14 amino acids. Looked up from germline, CDR1 is MDHEN and CDR2 is SYDVKM. The germline V and J ends were trimmed by 7 bases and 3 bases, with 15 bases remaining between them. Per the authors' pipeline: Nucleated cell counts were estimated from reference gene primer amplification. Data came from immunoSEQ multiplex PCR; TCRdb stores just in-frame clones and leaves some out. Clone size and the V and J calls come from that table; the DNA yielded D and trimming. The table shows fewer than 700,000 clones, with roughly nine tenths occurring only once. A Seattle source enrolled patients during active infection and followed them longitudinally.

The TCR originated in a woman in her forties or fifties with COVID-19, enrolled during active disease. The sequenced sample was peripheral blood. The chain is built from TRBV28 and TRBJ1-1; D unclear. The CDR3 protein is CASILLGSYTEAFF. The CDR3 coding sequence is TGTGCCAGCATACTTTTGGGGAGTTACACTGAAGCTTTCTTT.